This record concerns one T cell receptor beta chain sequence. Antigen unknown. The data belong to a study of PD-1 blockade in classical Hodgkin lymphoma. Every patient relapsed after autologous stem cell transplantation, and brentuximab vedotin exposure varied. TCRdb's table, derived via immunoSEQ multiplex PCR, lists solely in-frame clones and lacks some. Of 90,000 to 120,000 clones detected, roughly nine tenths appear once; the ten largest clones hold approximately 20%. Study-level results: Exclusion was the outcome for patients who began nivolumab under 1 year after ASCT.

The source of this sequence is a human donor with classical Hodgkin lymphoma. Here the sequenced sample was peripheral blood mononuclear cells (PBMCs), taken before the second cycle of nivolumab.

The CDR3 sequence: CASSGAGLSSYEQYF. The CDR3 DNA reads TGTGCCAGCAGTGGTGCAGGGCTGAGCTCCTACGAGCAGTACTTC. V and J are TRBV6-5 and TRBJ2-7; perhaps TRBD1 as D (5 bases). The CDR3 runs 15 residues. CDR1 is MNHEY, CDR2 SVGAGI, per germline. The ends were cut back, 5 bases at V and 0 bases at J, with 14 bases in the middle.